The 20 T cell receptor beta chains below all came from one sample that was sequenced in a study of blood T cell repertoires in COVID-19. Sequenced by immunoSEQ multiplex PCR; TCRdb stores in-frame clones only, minus some. The sample contains roughly 250,000 clones, around four fifths of which appear only once. Sequencing input: peripheral blood. The source of these receptors is a woman aged 55-75 years with active or convalescent COVID-19.

This chain uses TRBV18 with TRBJ2-5; no firm D call. CDR1 KGHSH and CDR2 LQKENI come from the germline V gene. The germline V and J ends were trimmed by 6 bases and 5 bases, with 13 bases remaining between them. CDR3 length equals 13 residues. The DNA for the CDR3 is TGTGCCAGCTCGACACCACATACGGAGACCCAGTACTTC. Its protein is CASSTPHTETQYF.

CDR3 sequence reads: CASSPGGEKETQYF. The CDR3 DNA follows: TGTGCCAGCAGCCCGGGGGGGGAAAAAGAGACCCAGTACTTC. The V and J genes are TRBV7-9 and TRBJ2-5; TRBD2 agrees at 8 bases. After removal of 5 bases from V and 3 bases from J, the junction contained 5 bases not matched to a gene. This CDR3 contains 14 residues. CDR1 and CDR2 (germline): SEHNR, FQNEAQ (reference sequence). The entire variable domain, with the rest obtained from reference TRBV7-9 and TRBJ2-5, is as follows: DTGVSQNPRHKITKRGQNVTFRCDPISEHNRLYWYRQTLGQGPEFLTYFQNEAQLEKSRLLSDRFSAERPKGSFSTLEIQRTEQGDSAMYLCASSPGGEKETQYFGPGTRLLVL.

The chain recombines TRBV6-5 with TRBJ2-3, with TRBD2 as a possible D gene (5 bases). CDR3 size: 12 residues. With 8 bases removed from V and 10 bases from J, the gap between germline ends came to 16 bases. Germline V gene lookup returns CDR1 MNHEY and CDR2 SVGAGI. The CDR3 DNA reads TGTGCCAGCTTAAGGAGGACTGGCGCGCAGTATTTT. As protein: CASLRRTGAQYF.

The chain employs TRBV28 and TRBJ2-7, with D perhaps TRBD2 (5 bases). Per germline, CDR1 MDHEN and CDR2 SYDVKM. V lost 1 base, J lost 6 bases, and 13 bases lay in between. CDR3 length: 14 residues. The CDR3 loop reads CASSLSEVWSEQYV. The CDR3 bases are TGTGCCAGCAGTTTATCGGAGGTTTGGAGCGAGCAGTACGTC.

This clone showed up many times. The V gene is TRBV2, the J gene TRBJ1-4; no firm D call. Germline loops: CDR1 SNHLY, CDR2 FYNNEI. The CDR3 contains 12 residues. With 7 bases removed from V and 7 bases from J, the gap between germline ends came to 10 bases. CDR3 sequence reads: CASKDLGEKLFF. The CDR3 coding sequence is TGTGCCAGCAAGGACTTGGGTGAAAAACTGTTTTTT.

The chain couples TRBV5-1 to TRBJ2-1; 12 nucleotides line up with TRBD2. CDR1 and CDR2 from the germline V gene are SGHRS and YFSETQ. CDR3 length equals 18 residues. The junction had 20 bases not matched to a gene; V was cut back by 3 bases and J by 13 bases. The DNA of the CDR3 is TGCGCCAGCAGCTGGACTAGCGGGGTCCCTATCGCGGACAATGGCCAGTTCTTC. This codes for CASSWTSGVPIADNGQFF. The entire variable domain, with the rest obtained from reference TRBV5-1 and TRBJ2-1, is as follows: KAGVTQTPRYLIKTRGQQVTLSCSPISGHRSVSWYQQTPGQGLQFLFEYFSETQRNKGNFPGRFSGRQFSNSRSEMNVSTLELGDSALYLCASSWTSGVPIADNGQFFGPGTRLTVL.

This clone was seen just once. The chain employs TRBV11-2 and TRBJ1-2, with 8 bases matching TRBD1. With 4 bases clipped from V and 5 bases from J, the junction kept 12 bases outside the gene matches. The CDR3 has 16 residues. Germline V gene sequence: CDR1 SGHAT, CDR2 FQNNGV. Here the CDR3 DNA reads TGTGCCAGCAGCTATGGCCAGGGGGCGGTCTTTTATGGCTACACCTTC. It is translated as CASSYGQGAVFYGYTF.

This clone occurred a few times. The gene calls are TRBV9 and TRBJ2-7, with TRBD1 identical over 8 bases. Germline CDR1 SGDLS, CDR2 YYNGEE. Trimming at V came to 3 bases and at J to 2 bases, leaving 4 bases not matched to a gene. This CDR3 comprises 14 residues. CDR3 nucleotides: TGTGCCAGCAGCGCAGGACAGGGTCCCTACGAGCAGTACTTC. It translates to CASSAGQGPYEQYF.

This chain's CDR3 is CASGSGSSYNEQFF. CDR3 nucleotides: TGTGCCAGCGGGTCGGGTAGCTCCTACAATGAGCAGTTCTTC. The V and J genes are TRBV6-5 and TRBJ2-1; D gene uncertain. Trimming removed 8 bases from V and 0 bases from J, with 11 bases in between. This CDR3 has 14 amino acids. In germline, CDR1 is MNHEY, CDR2 SVGAGI.

This clone was seen more than once but under ten times. The rearrangement joins TRBV19 to TRBJ1-5, with a tentative D call TRBD1 (5 bases). The CDR3 contains 15 residues. V lost 2 bases, J lost 10 bases, and 18 bases lay in between. The germline gives CDR1 LNHDA, CDR2 SQIVND (reference sequence). The CDR3 coding sequence is TGTGCCAGTAGTATATCCCCTAATCTAGGGGTCCCCCAGCATTTT. It translates to CASSISPNLGVPQHF. The complete variable domain, with remaining parts taken from reference TRBV19 and TRBJ1-5, reads DGGITQSPKYLFRKEGQNVTLSCEQNLNHDAMYWYRQDPGQGLRLIYYSQIVNDFQKGDIAEGYSVSREKKESFPLTVTSAQKNPTAFYLCASSISPNLGVPQHFGDGTRLSIL.

The rearrangement uses TRBV2 and TRBJ2-2; 7 positions agree with TRBD1. The CDR3 is 13 residues long. CDR1 and CDR2 from the germline V gene are SNHLY and FYNNEI. The V gene end was trimmed by 6 bases and the J gene end by 6 bases; junction bases not matched to a gene: 4. Here the CDR3 reads CASRETGPGELFF. The CDR3 DNA sequence: TGTGCCAGCAGGGAGACAGGGCCCGGGGAGCTGTTTTTT.

The CDR3 is CASSITGARGIYGYTF. CDR3 nucleotides: TGTGCCAGTAGTATTACAGGGGCTCGGGGGATCTATGGCTACACCTTC. The chain uses TRBV19 and TRBJ1-2, with TRBD1 identical over 7 bases. The germline gives CDR1 LNHDA, CDR2 SQIVND (reference sequence). The CDR3 extends over 16 amino acids. V lost 3 bases and J lost 4; bases outside the gene matches: 11.

This clone showed up just once. This chain joins TRBV6-5 and TRBJ1-5; 7 positions agree with TRBD1. Germline loops: CDR1 MNHEY, CDR2 SVGAGI. This CDR3 has 15 residues. J was trimmed by 2 bases and V by 7 bases; bases with no gene match: 8. This CDR3 is CASIRTGGGNQPQHF. The CDR3 DNA reads TGTGCCAGCATACGGACAGGAGGTGGCAATCAGCCCCAGCATTTT.

The V call is TRBV11-2, the J call TRBJ1-1; no clear D gene. V was trimmed by 4 bases and J by 1 base, leaving 10 bases between them. This CDR3 region has 14 residues. CDR1 is SGHAT and CDR2 is FQNNGV in the germline V gene. This chain's CDR3 is CASSSGRGNTEAFF. Written as DNA, the CDR3 is TGTGCCAGCAGCTCCGGACGGGGGAACACTGAAGCTTTCTTT.

This clone appeared a single time. This chain uses TRBV10-1 with TRBJ2-7; 14 bases are shared with TRBD2. The germline gives CDR1 WNHNN, CDR2 SYGVQD (reference sequence). Unmatched junction bases numbered 2, after V lost 5 bases and J lost 2 bases. The CDR3 length is 15 residues. CDR3 nucleotides: TGCGCCAGCAGTCGGACTAGCGGGGGGACCTACGAGCAGTACTTC. Its protein product is CASSRTSGGTYEQYF.

This clone was observed a single time. The V and J genes are TRBV2 and TRBJ2-1; 8 bases are a match to TRBD2. CDR3 length: 18 residues. Germline assignment: CDR1 SNHLY and CDR2 FYNNEI. Trimming took 3 bases from V and 0 from J; bases not matched to a gene: 10. CDR3 in amino acids: CASSDLGRGTSSYNEQFF. In nucleotides, the CDR3 is TGTGCCAGCAGTGATTTAGGCCGTGGGACTAGCTCCTACAATGAGCAGTTCTTC.

This clone was seen only once. The gene calls are TRBV19 and TRBJ2-1; perhaps TRBD1 as D (6 bases). Germline CDR1 and CDR2: LNHDA and SQIVND (reference sequence). The V end lost 7 bases, the J end lost 0 bases, and 22 bases lay between the germline ends. This CDR3 region has 18 residues. CDR3 loop: CASNRRGDTLSSYNEQFF. CDR3 in DNA: TGTGCCAGTAATCGCCGAGGGGACACCTTAAGCTCCTACAATGAGCAGTTCTTC.

The gene calls are TRBV19 and TRBJ2-7; 7 nucleotides align to TRBD2. Germline assignment: CDR1 LNHDA and CDR2 SQIVND (reference sequence). V shed 3 bases, J shed 3 bases, and the junction held 5 bases outside the gene matches. CDR3 length: 14 residues. The CDR3 DNA follows: TGTGCCAGTAGTATTGAGGCGGGAGTCTACGAGCAGTACTTC. It yields the protein CASSIEAGVYEQYF.

The chain employs TRBV9 and TRBJ2-3, with TRBD2 matching over 10 bases. The CDR3 has 16 residues. In germline, CDR1 is SGDLS, CDR2 YYNGEE. Trimming removed 4 bases from V and 1 base from J; junction bases left unmatched: 6. CDR3 in amino acids: CASSPTGTSGTDTQYF. DNA of the CDR3: TGTGCCAGCAGCCCTACCGGGACTAGCGGCACAGATACGCAGTATTTT.

A single count supports this clone. V gene TRBV7-2 combines with J gene TRBJ1-6; D not certain. V was cut by 1 base and J by 5 bases, with 6 bases left in between. This CDR3 is built from 14 residues. From germline, CDR1 is SGHTA and CDR2 FQGNSA. Here the CDR3 DNA reads TGTGCCAGCAGCTTAGGGCGGAATAATTCACCCCTCCACTTT. Translating gives CASSLGRNNSPLHF.